The present T cell receptor (beta chain) was sequenced within a study of T-cell memory formation after mild COVID-19. Ten or more counts support this clonotype. Its antigen is unidentified. TCRdb used MiXCR to reprocess the 5' RACE reads, holding one entry per CDR3 protein. The sample shows a few hundred thousand distinct CDR3 sequences, roughly 17% of them seen only once. This CDR3 has 15 residues. V lost 5 bases and J lost 5; bases outside the gene matches: 4. Looked up from germline, CDR1 is KGHDR and CDR2 is SFDVKD. Notes on the study in general: Clones which contracted sat mainly in CM and EM if CD4+, and in EMRA if CD8+. Pre-infection memory held some responding clones, suggesting pre-existing cross-reactive T cells responded.

This rearrangement joins TRBV24-1 to TRBJ2-4; 11 nucleotides align to TRBD2. This clonotype was sampled from a man younger than 30 who had mild COVID-19 (a few samples of this study predate the infection). Cell type and time point are not known. Sequencing was performed on PBMCs or a T cell subset sorted from them (not recorded which). The CDR3 coding sequence is TGTGCCACCAGTGCGTCTAGCGGGGGGCAAAACATTCAGTACTTC. Protein product: CATSASSGGQNIQYF.